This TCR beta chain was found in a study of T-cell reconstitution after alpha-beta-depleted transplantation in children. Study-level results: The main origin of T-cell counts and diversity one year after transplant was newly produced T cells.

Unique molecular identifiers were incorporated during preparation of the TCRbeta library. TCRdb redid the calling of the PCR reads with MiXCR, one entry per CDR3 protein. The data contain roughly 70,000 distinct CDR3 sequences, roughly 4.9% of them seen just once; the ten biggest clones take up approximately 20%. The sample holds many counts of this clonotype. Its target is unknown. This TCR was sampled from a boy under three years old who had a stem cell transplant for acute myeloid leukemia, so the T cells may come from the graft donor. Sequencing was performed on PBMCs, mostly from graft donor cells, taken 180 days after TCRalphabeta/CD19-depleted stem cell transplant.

CDR3 nucleotide sequence: TGTGCCACCAGCAGTCCCAGGGAATTTGGACTGTTTTTT. This codes for CATSSPREFGLFF. This sequence joins TRBV15 and TRBJ1-4; TRBD1 might be the D (5 bases). The ends were cut back, 3 bases at V and 13 bases at J, with 15 bases in the middle. The CDR3 length is 13 residues. Germline CDR1 and CDR2: LNHNV and YYDKDF (reference sequence).